This T cell receptor (beta chain) was recorded in a study of blood T cell repertoires in COVID-19. The CDR3 covers 13 residues. From germline, CDR1 is MNHEY and CDR2 SMNVEV (reference sequence). Deletions cut 5 bases from V and 4 bases from J, with 12 bases between. Relative to its sample, this clone is medium-sized (0.01 to 0.1%). Measured with immunoSEQ multiplex PCR; TCRdb has only the in-frame clones, and not every one. The sample yields under 7,000 clones, approximately 86% seen once. The rearrangement uses TRBV27 and TRBJ2-7; no clear D. The sequence was obtained from a human donor in a cohort sampled during active COVID-19. Material for sequencing was peripheral blood. CDR3 in amino acids: CASSPTSEYEQYF. The DNA of the CDR3 is TGTGCCAGCAGTCCCACTTCCGAATACGAGCAGTACTTC.